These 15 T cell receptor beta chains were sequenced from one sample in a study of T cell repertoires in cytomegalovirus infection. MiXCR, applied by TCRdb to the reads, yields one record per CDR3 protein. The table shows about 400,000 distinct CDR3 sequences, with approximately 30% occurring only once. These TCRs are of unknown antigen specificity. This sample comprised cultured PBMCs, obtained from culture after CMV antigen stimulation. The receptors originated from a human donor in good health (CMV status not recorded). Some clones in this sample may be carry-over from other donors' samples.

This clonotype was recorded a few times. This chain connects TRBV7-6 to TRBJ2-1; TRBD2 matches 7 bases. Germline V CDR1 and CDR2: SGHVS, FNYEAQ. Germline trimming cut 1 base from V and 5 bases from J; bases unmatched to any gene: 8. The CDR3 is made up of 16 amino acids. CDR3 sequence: CASSLVRGESHNEQFF. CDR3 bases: TGTGCCAGCAGCTTAGTCCGGGGGGAATCCCACAATGAGCAGTTCTTC.

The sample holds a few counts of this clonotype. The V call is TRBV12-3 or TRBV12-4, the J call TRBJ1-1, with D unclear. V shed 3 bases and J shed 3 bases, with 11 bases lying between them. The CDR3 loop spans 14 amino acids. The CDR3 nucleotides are TGTGCCAGCAGTTTGGCGCGAGCCGACACTGAAGCTTTCTTT. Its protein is CASSLARADTEAFF.

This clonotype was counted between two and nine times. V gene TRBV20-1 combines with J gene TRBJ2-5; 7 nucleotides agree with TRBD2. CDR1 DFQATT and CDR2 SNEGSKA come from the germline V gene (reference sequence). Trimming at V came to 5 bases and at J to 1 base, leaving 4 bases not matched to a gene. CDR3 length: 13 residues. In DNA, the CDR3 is TGCAGTGCTGGGGGACTACTCCAAGAGACCCAGTACTTC. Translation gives CSAGGLLQETQYF.

For the CDR3, the DNA is TGCAGTGCTAGACCCTACTTTAGCGGGATAACCGGGGAGCTGTTTTTT. Translating it yields CSARPYFSGITGELFF. The chain is built from TRBV20-1 and TRBJ2-2, with 8 bases fitting TRBD2. Germline values: CDR1 DFQATT, CDR2 SNEGSKA (reference sequence). Trimming cost V 2 bases and J 5 bases; bases outside gene matches: 10. The CDR3 consists of 16 residues.

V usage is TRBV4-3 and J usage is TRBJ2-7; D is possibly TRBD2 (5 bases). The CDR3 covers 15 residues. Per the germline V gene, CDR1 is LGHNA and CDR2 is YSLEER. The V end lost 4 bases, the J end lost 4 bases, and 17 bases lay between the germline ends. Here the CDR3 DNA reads TGCGCCAGCAGCCCGATGGCGGGTCCTTCGTACGAGCAGTACTTC. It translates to CASSPMAGPSYEQYF.

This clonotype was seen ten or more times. CDR3 sequence (DNA): TGTGCCAGCAGCAAACACCGTGCCAAATACAATGAGCAGTTCTTC. Protein: CASSKHRAKYNEQFF. This sequence joins TRBV7-9 and TRBJ2-1; unclear D gene. The CDR3 has 15 residues. V was shortened by 5 bases and J by 4 bases, with 15 bases between the two germline ends. Germline loops: CDR1 SEHNR, CDR2 FQNEAQ (reference sequence).

The CDR3 bases are TGTGCCAGCAGCTTAGCGTCGCTCCCCGGTCAAGAGACCCAGTACTTC. This sequence encodes CASSLASLPGQETQYF. The chain employs TRBV7-2 and TRBJ2-5; D is unresolved. V was cut by 0 bases and J by 2 bases, with 13 bases left in between. This CDR3 contains 16 residues. CDR1 is SGHTA and CDR2 is FQGNSA in the germline V gene. The full variable domain, its missing parts supplied by reference TRBV7-2 and TRBJ2-5, is GAGVSQSPSNKVTEKGKDVELRCDPISGHTALYWYRQSLGQGLEFLIYFQGNSAPDKSGLPSDRFSAERTGGSVSTLTIQRTQQEDSAVYLCASSLASLPGQETQYFGPGTRLLVL.

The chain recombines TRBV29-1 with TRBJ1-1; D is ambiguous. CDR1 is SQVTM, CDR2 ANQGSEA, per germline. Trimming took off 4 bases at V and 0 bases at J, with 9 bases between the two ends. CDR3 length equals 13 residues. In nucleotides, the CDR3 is TGCAGCGTTGTTCTCAGAATGAACACTGAAGCTTTCTTT. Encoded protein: CSVVLRMNTEAFF.

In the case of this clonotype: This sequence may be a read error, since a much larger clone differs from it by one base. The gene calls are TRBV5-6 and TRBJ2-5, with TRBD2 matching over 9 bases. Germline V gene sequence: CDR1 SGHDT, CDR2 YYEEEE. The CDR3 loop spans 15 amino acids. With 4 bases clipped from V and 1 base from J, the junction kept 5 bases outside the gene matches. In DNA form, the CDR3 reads TGTGCCAGCAGCAAGGAACTAGCGGGCCAAGAGACCCAGTACTTC. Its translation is CASSKELAGQETQYF.

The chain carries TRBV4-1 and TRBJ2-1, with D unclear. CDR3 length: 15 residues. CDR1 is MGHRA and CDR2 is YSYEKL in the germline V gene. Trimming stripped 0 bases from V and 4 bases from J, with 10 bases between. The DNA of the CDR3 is TGCGCCAGCAGCCAAGAAGCCGCATTATACAATGAGCAGTTCTTC. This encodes CASSQEAALYNEQFF.

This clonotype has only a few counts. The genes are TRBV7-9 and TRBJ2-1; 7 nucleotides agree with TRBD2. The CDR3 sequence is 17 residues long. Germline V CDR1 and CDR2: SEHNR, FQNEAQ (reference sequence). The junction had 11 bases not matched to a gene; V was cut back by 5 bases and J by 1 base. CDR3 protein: CASSRSTLAASYNEQFF. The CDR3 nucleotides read TGTGCCAGCAGCCGATCAACTCTAGCGGCGTCCTACAATGAGCAGTTCTTC.

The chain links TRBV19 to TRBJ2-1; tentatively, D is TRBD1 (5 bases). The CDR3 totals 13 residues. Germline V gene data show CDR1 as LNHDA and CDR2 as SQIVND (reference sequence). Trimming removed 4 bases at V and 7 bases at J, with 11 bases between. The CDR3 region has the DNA TGTGCCAGTAGTAAGACAGTTCAGAATGAGCAGTTCTTC. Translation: CASSKTVQNEQFF.

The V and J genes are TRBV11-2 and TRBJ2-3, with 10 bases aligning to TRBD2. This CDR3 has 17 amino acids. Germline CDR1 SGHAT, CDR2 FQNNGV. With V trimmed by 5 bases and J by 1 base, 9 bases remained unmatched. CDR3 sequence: CASSLRASGRGTDTQYF. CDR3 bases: TGTGCCAGCAGCCTAAGGGCTAGCGGGAGAGGCACAGATACGCAGTATTTT.

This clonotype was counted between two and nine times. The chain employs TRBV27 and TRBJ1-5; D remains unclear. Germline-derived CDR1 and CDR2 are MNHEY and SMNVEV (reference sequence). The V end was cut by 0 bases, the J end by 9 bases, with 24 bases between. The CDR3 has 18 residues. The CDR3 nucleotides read TGTGCCAGCAGTTTATCGTTGGTAGGAGGGTTCCGGGTTGGGCCCCAGCATTTT. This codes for CASSLSLVGGFRVGPQHF.

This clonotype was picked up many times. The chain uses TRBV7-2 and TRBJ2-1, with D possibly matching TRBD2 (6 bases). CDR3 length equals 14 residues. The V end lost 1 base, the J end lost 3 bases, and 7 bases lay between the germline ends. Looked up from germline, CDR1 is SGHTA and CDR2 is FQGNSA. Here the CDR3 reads CASSLGGIYNEQFF. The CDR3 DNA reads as TGTGCCAGCAGCTTAGGCGGGATCTACAATGAGCAGTTCTTC.